The 28 T cell receptor beta chains below come from one sample, sequenced in a study of CD8 T cells in Susac syndrome (dated by TCRdb to about 2019). Preparation of the library involved the immunoSEQ multiplex PCR assay. RNA was extracted using the RNeasy kit, and about 0.5 to 1 ug of the RNA was reverse transcribed with random hexamers. TCRdb reprocessing: public reads trimmed at Q25 with fastp, clones called with MiXCR, in-frame beta chains kept. Each entry is one CDR3 protein sequence, shown with its most common DNA and genes. The sample records roughly 110,000 distinct CDR3 sequences, around 90% of which are singletons. About 0.12% of the sample is held by the ten biggest clonotypes. Material for sequencing was CD8+ T cells from PBMCs. The origin of the receptors is a human donor in good health.

The gene calls are TRBV7-9 and TRBJ1-3; possibly TRBD1 for D (5 bases). The germline gives CDR1 SEHNR, CDR2 FQNEAQ (reference sequence). This CDR3 is 15 amino acids long. V lost 1 base to trimming and J lost 2 bases, with 9 bases between them. The CDR3 sequence: CASSLGPGAGNTIYF. The CDR3 DNA is TGTGCCAGCAGCTTAGGTCCGGGGGCTGGAAACACCATATATTTT.

This chain links TRBV29-1 with TRBJ1-1; D might be TRBD1 (5 bases). Germline V gene sequence: CDR1 SQVTM, CDR2 ANQGSEA. The V end lost 6 bases, the J end lost 4 bases, and 18 bases lay between the germline ends. The length of the CDR3 is 14 residues. CDR3 coding DNA: TGCAGCGTGAAGACAGCCGCAGCCCTCACTGAAGCTTTCTTT. Protein product: CSVKTAAALTEAFF.

The chain recombines TRBV6-2 or TRBV6-3 with TRBJ2-1; D call uncertain. The V end was cut by 4 bases, the J end by 5 bases, with 12 bases between. CDR3 length: 14 amino acids. The germline V gene has CDR1 MNHEY and CDR2 SVGEGT. The CDR3 DNA is TGTGCCAGCAGTTCCCCTAAGCGAGACAATGAGCAGTTCTTC. Translating it yields CASSSPKRDNEQFF.

This sequence joins TRBV5-8 and TRBJ2-7; 10 positions match TRBD1. Germline V gene sequence: CDR1 SGHTS, CDR2 YDEGEE. The CDR3 has 16 amino acids. The trim removed 4 bases at V and 2 bases at J, leaving 9 bases unmatched. CDR3 protein: CASSAGRTGGPYEQYF. Here the CDR3 DNA reads TGTGCCAGCAGCGCTGGAAGGACAGGGGGTCCCTACGAGCAGTACTTC.

This chain uses TRBV20-1 with TRBJ2-6; 9 bases map to TRBD1. The CDR3 consists of 20 residues. V was pared by 1 base and J by 0 bases, with 13 bases of the junction left unmatched. Germline V CDR1 and CDR2: DFQATT, SNEGSKA (reference sequence). CDR3 sequence: CSARGPGTGTPYSGANVLTF. The DNA of the CDR3 is TGCAGTGCTAGAGGCCCCGGGACAGGGACCCCTTACTCTGGGGCCAACGTCCTGACTTTC.

This clonotype appeared a few times. The chain is built from TRBV29-1 and TRBJ2-1, with D tentatively TRBD2 (6 bases). The V end lost 6 bases, the J end lost 8 bases, and 11 bases lay between the germline ends. Germline CDR1 reads SQVTM; CDR2 reads ANQGSEA. The CDR3 has 11 amino acids. The CDR3 region has the DNA TGCAGCGTGGGGCGGGGTTATGAGCAGTTCTTC. Amino acids: CSVGRGYEQFF.

The V gene is TRBV7-2, the J gene TRBJ2-7; D is unresolved. CDR1 is SGHTA and CDR2 is FQGNSA in the germline V gene. Trimming removed 1 base at V and 2 bases at J, with 12 bases between. This CDR3 contains 15 residues. This CDR3 reads CASSLGAAETYEQYF. Here the CDR3 DNA reads TGTGCCAGCAGCTTAGGAGCCGCCGAGACCTACGAGCAGTACTTC.

The V call is TRBV20-1, the J call TRBJ2-7; no reliable D call. V dropped 5 bases and J dropped 0 bases, with 17 bases sitting between them. Germline V gene lookup returns CDR1 DFQATT and CDR2 SNEGSKA (reference sequence). CDR3 length: 15 amino acids. The CDR3 reads CSAGKVSPISYEQYF. For the CDR3, the DNA is TGCAGTGCTGGAAAAGTGAGCCCGATCTCCTACGAGCAGTACTTC.

The chain uses TRBV6-2 or TRBV6-3 and TRBJ1-5; TRBD1 might be the D (6 bases). V lost 8 bases to trimming and J lost 7 bases, with 15 bases between them. The CDR3 consists of 13 residues. CDR1 MNHEY and CDR2 SVGEGT come from the germline V gene. The CDR3 DNA reads TGTGCCAGCGGAATAGGGGGGAACCAGCCCCAGCATTTT. Translation: CASGIGGNQPQHF.

The J gene is TRBJ1-5, the V gene TRBV5-5; D not certain. The CDR3 runs 15 residues. Germline V gene data show CDR1 as SGHKS and CDR2 as YYEKEE (reference sequence). V was cut by 4 bases and J by 2 bases, with 13 bases left in between. The DNA of the CDR3 is TGTGCCAGCAGCGGGAATGTCGGGGGCAATCAGCCCCAGCATTTT. This translates into CASSGNVGGNQPQHF.

The rearrangement uses TRBV9 and TRBJ2-3; D gene uncertain. V lost 0 bases and J lost 6, with 5 bases in between. CDR1 SGDLS and CDR2 YYNGEE come from the germline V gene. CDR3 length: 12 amino acids. Here the CDR3 DNA reads TGTGCCAGCAGCGTAGGAATGGATACGCAGTATTTT. Translated, it gives CASSVGMDTQYF.

The rearrangement joins TRBV25-1 to TRBJ1-2; no firm D call. The CDR3 contains 13 residues. Germline loops: CDR1 MGHDK, CDR2 SYGVNS. V was cut by 8 bases and J by 0 bases, with 10 bases left in between. The CDR3 region is CASEQATNYGYTF. In nucleotides, the CDR3 is TGTGCCAGCGAGCAGGCTACTAACTATGGCTACACCTTC.

The chain combines TRBV20-1 with TRBJ2-7; no clear D gene. The CDR3 totals 19 residues. Trimming left V 6 bases short and J 0 bases short, with 30 bases between. In germline, CDR1 is DFQATT, CDR2 SNEGSKA (reference sequence). CDR3 DNA: TGCAGTGCCAAGCCCCCGACGTTTGCTGGATTGTCGAGCTCCTACGAGCAGTACTTC. Its protein product is CSAKPPTFAGLSSSYEQYF.

The chain carries TRBV12-5 and TRBJ2-3; 8 bases line up with TRBD2. Per germline, CDR1 LGHNT and CDR2 FRNRAP. The CDR3 is 17 residues long. V dropped 1 base and J dropped 6; count of bases not matched to a gene: 12. CDR3 sequence reads: CASGLGQLAANKDTQYF. CDR3 sequence (DNA): TGTGCTAGTGGTTTGGGGCAACTAGCGGCGAACAAGGATACGCAGTATTTT.

The chain uses TRBV29-1 and TRBJ1-1; no reliable D call. Looked up from germline, CDR1 is SQVTM and CDR2 is ANQGSEA. The CDR3 is 11 amino acids. Trimming pared 6 bases from V and 4 bases from J, leaving 9 bases between. As DNA, the CDR3 is TGCAGCGTCCGGGTTCTCACTGAAGCTTTCTTT. Its protein is CSVRVLTEAFF.

The chain has TRBV11-3 and TRBJ2-1; 7 bases align to TRBD1. V lost 5 bases, J lost 6 bases, and 10 bases stayed unmatched. The CDR3 extends over 15 amino acids. Germline CDR1 reads SGHNT; CDR2 reads YENEEA. The CDR3 loop is CASSVDRVLGNEQFF. CDR3 bases: TGTGCCAGCAGCGTCGACAGGGTCCTTGGCAATGAGCAGTTCTTC.

J is TRBJ1-2 and V is TRBV7-2; no firm D call. This CDR3 region has 14 residues. The V end lost 6 bases, the J end lost 6 bases, and 17 bases lay between the germline ends. CDR1 is SGHTA, CDR2 FQGNSA, per germline. The chain's CDR3 is CASSYFTEVDGYTF. The CDR3 nucleotides are TGTGCCAGCAGTTACTTTACAGAAGTTGATGGCTACACCTTC.

This clonotype appeared a single time. This chain connects TRBV2 to TRBJ1-6; D not resolved. The CDR3 loop spans 17 amino acids. The V gene lost 6 bases and the J gene lost 0 bases, with 15 bases spanning the gap. Germline V CDR1 and CDR2: SNHLY, FYNNEI. CDR3 nucleotide sequence: TGTGCCAGCAGGTTAACTCAAGGGAGCTCCTATAATTCACCCCTCCACTTT. Its protein is CASRLTQGSSYNSPLHF.

V is TRBV7-9 and J is TRBJ2-5, with D hard to call. With 1 base removed from V and 5 bases from J, the gap between germline ends came to 11 bases. CDR3 length: 14 residues. Germline assignment: CDR1 SEHNR and CDR2 FQNEAQ (reference sequence). The CDR3 sequence: CASSLVSAQETQYF. The CDR3 DNA is TGTGCCAGCAGCTTAGTAAGTGCCCAGGAGACCCAGTACTTC.

This clonotype was seen just once. The chain is built from TRBV7-8 and TRBJ2-3; D remains ambiguous. Germline CDR1 SGHVS, CDR2 FQNEAQ. The CDR3 covers 17 residues. Trimming pared 1 base from V and 4 bases from J, leaving 18 bases between. CDR3 in amino acids: CASSLGVGFQRADTQYF. The CDR3 DNA is TGTGCCAGCAGCTTAGGGGTGGGCTTCCAAAGAGCAGATACGCAGTATTTT.

CDR3 amino acids: CASSQGQAWRRTQYF. As DNA, the CDR3 is TGTGCCAGCAGCCAGGGACAGGCCTGGCGAAGGACCCAGTACTTC. The rearrangement joins TRBV14 to TRBJ2-5; 8 nucleotides agree with TRBD1. Germline-derived CDR1 and CDR2 are SGHDN and FVKESK. This CDR3 contains 15 residues. The V segment lost 3 bases and the J segment 7 bases; nucleotides outside the gene matches: 10.

This chain uses TRBV10-3 with TRBJ1-2; no clear D. From germline, CDR1 is ENHRY and CDR2 SYGVKD. There are 21 residues in the CDR3. The V end lost 7 bases, the J end lost 6 bases, and 39 bases lay between the germline ends. CDR3: CAITPGYARAPLVGASDGYTF. DNA for the CDR3: TGTGCCATCACGCCAGGATATGCGAGGGCCCCGCTTGTCGGAGCCTCGGATGGCTACACCTTC.

The rearrangement uses TRBV13 and TRBJ2-7, with TRBD2 matching 12 bases. After removal of 5 bases from V and 0 bases from J, the junction contained 5 bases not matched to a gene. Germline assignment: CDR1 PRHDT and CDR2 FYEKMQ (reference sequence). This CDR3 spans 16 amino acids. CDR3 sequence: CASSPRTSGASYEQYF. The DNA for the CDR3 is TGTGCCAGCAGCCCCCGGACTAGCGGGGCCTCCTACGAGCAGTACTTC.

The chain joins TRBV29-1 to TRBJ1-6; TRBD1 is a possible D gene (6 bases). This CDR3 has 17 residues. Trimming removed 5 bases from V and 6 bases from J, with 23 bases in between. Germline V gene sequence: CDR1 SQVTM, CDR2 ANQGSEA. The CDR3 is CSVPDARRTDFNSPLHF. CDR3 nucleotide sequence: TGCAGCGTTCCCGATGCCCGGAGGACAGACTTTAATTCACCCCTCCACTTT.

The chain joins TRBV5-1 to TRBJ2-1; 7 positions agree with TRBD2. The CDR3 has 14 amino acids. Germline V gene lookup returns CDR1 SGHRS and CDR2 YFSETQ. Trimming took 6 bases from V and 5 from J; bases not matched to a gene: 8. CDR3 DNA sequence: TGCGCCAGCACCGGGGACTATACCCACAATGAGCAGTTCTTC. Translation gives CASTGDYTHNEQFF.

The chain is built from TRBV6-2 or TRBV6-3 and TRBJ2-7; 7 bases align to TRBD2. Per the germline V gene, CDR1 is MNHEY and CDR2 is SVGEGT. The CDR3 covers 14 residues. V trimming: 6 bases; J trimming: 6 bases; junction bases outside the gene matches: 11. The CDR3 here is CASSVGGRLGEQYF. The CDR3 DNA reads as TGTGCCAGCAGCGTGGGGGGGAGGCTCGGCGAGCAGTACTTC.

The genes are TRBV5-1 and TRBJ2-1; TRBD2 matches at 12 bases. The CDR3 sequence is 15 residues long. V shed 3 bases, J shed 3 bases, and the junction held 1 base outside the gene matches. CDR1 is SGHRS and CDR2 is YFSETQ in the germline V gene. CDR3 coding DNA: TGCGCCAGCAGCTCACTAGCGGGGGGCTACAATGAGCAGTTCTTC. Amino acid sequence: CASSSLAGGYNEQFF.

This rearrangement joins TRBV11-1 to TRBJ1-5; D uncertain. This CDR3 contains 15 residues. Trimming took off 4 bases at V and 1 base at J, with 11 bases between the two ends. In germline, CDR1 is SGHAT, CDR2 FQDESV (reference sequence). The CDR3 reads CASSSGVPSNQPQHF. CDR3 in DNA: TGTGCCAGCAGCTCTGGGGTGCCCAGCAATCAGCCCCAGCATTTT.